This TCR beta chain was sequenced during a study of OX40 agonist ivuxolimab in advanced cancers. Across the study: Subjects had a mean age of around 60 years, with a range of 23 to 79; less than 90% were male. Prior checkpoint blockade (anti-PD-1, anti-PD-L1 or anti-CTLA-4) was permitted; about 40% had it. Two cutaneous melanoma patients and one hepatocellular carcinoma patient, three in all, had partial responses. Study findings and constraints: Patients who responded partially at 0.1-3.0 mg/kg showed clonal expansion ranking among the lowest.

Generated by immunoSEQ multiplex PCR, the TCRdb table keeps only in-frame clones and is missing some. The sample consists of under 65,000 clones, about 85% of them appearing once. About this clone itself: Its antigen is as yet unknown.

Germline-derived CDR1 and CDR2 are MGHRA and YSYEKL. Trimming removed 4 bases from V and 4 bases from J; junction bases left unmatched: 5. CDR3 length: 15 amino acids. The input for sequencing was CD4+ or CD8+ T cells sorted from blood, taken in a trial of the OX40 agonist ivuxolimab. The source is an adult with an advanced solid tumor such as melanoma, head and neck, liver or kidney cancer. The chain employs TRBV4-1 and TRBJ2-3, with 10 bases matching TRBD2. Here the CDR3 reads CASSRESGRADTQYF. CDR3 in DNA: TGCGCCAGCAGCCGGGAGAGCGGGAGGGCAGATACGCAGTATTTT.